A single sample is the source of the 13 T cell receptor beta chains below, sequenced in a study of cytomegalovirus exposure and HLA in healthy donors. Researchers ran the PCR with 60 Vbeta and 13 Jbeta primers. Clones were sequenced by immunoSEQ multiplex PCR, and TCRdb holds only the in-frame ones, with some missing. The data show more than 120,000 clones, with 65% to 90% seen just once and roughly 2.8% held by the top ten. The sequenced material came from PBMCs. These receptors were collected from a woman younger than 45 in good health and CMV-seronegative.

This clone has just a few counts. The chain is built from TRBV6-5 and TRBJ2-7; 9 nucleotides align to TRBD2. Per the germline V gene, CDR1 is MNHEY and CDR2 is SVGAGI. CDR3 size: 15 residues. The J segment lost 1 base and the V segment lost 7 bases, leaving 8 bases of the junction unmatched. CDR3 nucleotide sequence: TGTGCCAGCAATCTAGCGGGGCGCCCTTCCTACGAGCAGTACTTC. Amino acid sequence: CASNLAGRPSYEQYF.

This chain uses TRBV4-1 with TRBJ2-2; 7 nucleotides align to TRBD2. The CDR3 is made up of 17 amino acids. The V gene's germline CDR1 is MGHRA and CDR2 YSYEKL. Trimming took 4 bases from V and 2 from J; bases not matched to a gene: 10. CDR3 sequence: CASSPSIAGVNTGELFF. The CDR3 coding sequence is TGCGCCAGCAGCCCTTCTATTGCGGGGGTAAACACCGGGGAGCTGTTTTTT.

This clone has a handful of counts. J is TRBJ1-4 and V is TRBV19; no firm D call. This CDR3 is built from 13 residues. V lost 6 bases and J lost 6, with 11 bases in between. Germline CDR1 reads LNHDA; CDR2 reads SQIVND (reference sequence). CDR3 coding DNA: TGTGCCAGTAGGGCGGTAATGCATGAAAAACTGTTTTTT. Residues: CASRAVMHEKLFF.

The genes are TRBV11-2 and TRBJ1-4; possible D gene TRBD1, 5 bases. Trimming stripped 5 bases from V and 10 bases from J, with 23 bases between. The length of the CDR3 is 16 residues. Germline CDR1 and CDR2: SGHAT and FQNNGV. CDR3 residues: CASSRPAGPIVGKLFF. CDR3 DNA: TGTGCCAGCAGCCGCCCAGCGGGGCCCATCGTAGGAAAACTGTTTTTT.

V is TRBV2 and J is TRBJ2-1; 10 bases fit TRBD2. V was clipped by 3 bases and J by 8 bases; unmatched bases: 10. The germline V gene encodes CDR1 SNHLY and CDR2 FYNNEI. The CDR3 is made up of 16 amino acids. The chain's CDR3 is CASSERLAGAVDEQFF. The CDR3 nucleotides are TGTGCCAGCAGTGAGCGCCTAGCGGGAGCGGTGGATGAGCAGTTCTTC.

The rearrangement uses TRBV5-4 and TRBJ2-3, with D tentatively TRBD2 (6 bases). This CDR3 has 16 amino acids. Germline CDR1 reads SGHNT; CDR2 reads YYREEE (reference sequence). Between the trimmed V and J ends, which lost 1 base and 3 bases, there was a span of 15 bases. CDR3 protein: CASSLYRGLGTDTQYF. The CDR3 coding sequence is TGTGCCAGCAGCTTGTATAGGGGACTTGGAACAGATACGCAGTATTTT.

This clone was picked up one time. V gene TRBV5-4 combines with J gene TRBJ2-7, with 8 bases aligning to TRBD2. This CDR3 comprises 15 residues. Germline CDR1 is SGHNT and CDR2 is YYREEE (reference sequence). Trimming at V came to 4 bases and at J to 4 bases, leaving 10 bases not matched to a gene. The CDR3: CASSNPRTSRYEQYF. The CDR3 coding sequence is TGTGCCAGCAGCAATCCGCGGACTAGCAGATACGAGCAGTACTTC.

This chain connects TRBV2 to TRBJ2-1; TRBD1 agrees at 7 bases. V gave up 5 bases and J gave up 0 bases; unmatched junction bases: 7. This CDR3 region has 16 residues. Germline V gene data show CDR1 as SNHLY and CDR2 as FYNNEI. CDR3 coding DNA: TGTGCCAGCAGTCGTGACCGGGACAGCTCCTACAATGAGCAGTTCTTC. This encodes CASSRDRDSSYNEQFF.

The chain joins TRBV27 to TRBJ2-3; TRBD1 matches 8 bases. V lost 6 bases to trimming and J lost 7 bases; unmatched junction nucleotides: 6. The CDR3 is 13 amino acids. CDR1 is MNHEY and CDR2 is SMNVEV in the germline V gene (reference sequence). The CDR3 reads CASSRTGGYTQYF. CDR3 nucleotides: TGTGCCAGCAGCAGAACAGGGGGTTATACGCAGTATTTT.

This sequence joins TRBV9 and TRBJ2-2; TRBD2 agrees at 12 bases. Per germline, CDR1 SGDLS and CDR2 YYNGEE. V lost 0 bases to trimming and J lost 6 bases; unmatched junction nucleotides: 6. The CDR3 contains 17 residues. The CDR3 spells CASSVVSSGGAAGELFF. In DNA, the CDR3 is TGTGCCAGCAGCGTAGTTTCTAGCGGGGGGGCGGCCGGGGAGCTGTTTTTT.

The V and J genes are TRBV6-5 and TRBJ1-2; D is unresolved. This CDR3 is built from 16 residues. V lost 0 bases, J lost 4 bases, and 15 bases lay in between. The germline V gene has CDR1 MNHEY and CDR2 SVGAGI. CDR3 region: CASSYSAHAPIYGYTF. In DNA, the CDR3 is TGTGCCAGCAGTTACTCTGCCCACGCCCCTATCTATGGCTACACCTTC.

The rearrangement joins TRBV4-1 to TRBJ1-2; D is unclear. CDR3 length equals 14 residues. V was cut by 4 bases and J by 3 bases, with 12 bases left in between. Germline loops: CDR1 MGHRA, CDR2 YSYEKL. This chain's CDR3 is CASSPDGSYYGYTF. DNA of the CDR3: TGCGCCAGCAGCCCGGACGGGAGCTACTATGGCTACACCTTC.

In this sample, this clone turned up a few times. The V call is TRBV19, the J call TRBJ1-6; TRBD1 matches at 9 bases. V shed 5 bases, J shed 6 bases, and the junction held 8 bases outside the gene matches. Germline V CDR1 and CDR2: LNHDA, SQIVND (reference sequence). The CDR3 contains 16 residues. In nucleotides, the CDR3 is TGTGCCAGTAGTTCACAGGGGGCGCCCTCTAATTCACCCCTCCACTTT. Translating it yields CASSSQGAPSNSPLHF.